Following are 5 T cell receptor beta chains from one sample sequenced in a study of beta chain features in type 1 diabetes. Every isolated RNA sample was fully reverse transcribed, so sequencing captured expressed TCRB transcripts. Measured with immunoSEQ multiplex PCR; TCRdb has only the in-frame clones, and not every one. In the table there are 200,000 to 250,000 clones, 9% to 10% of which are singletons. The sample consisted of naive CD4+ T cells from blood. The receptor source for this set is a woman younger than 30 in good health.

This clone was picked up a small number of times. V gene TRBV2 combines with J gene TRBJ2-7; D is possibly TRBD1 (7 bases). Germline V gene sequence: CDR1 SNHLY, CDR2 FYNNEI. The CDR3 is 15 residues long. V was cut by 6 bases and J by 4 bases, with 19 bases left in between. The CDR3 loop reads CASRGDRVGTYEQYF. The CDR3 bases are TGTGCCAGCAGAGGCGACAGGGTAGGGACTTACGAGCAGTACTTC. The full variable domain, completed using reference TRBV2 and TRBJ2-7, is EPEVTQTPSHQVTQMGQEVILRCVPISNHLYFYWYRQILGQKVEFLVSFYNNEISEKSEIFDDQFSVERPDGSNFTLKIRSTKLEDSAMYFCASRGDRVGTYEQYFGPGTRLTVT.

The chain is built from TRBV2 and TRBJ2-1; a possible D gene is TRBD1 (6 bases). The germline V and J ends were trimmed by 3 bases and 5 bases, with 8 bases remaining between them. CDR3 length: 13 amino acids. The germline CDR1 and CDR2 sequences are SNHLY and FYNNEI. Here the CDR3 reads CASSDTGNNEQFF. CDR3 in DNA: TGTGCCAGCAGTGACACAGGGAACAATGAGCAGTTCTTC.

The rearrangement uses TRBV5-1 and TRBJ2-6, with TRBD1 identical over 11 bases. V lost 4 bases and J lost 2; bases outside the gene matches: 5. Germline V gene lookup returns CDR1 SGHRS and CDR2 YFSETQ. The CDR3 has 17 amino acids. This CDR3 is CASSHGTGGTGANVLTF. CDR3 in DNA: TGCGCCAGCAGCCACGGGACAGGGGGAACTGGGGCCAACGTCCTGACTTTC. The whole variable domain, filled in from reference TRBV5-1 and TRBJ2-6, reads KAGVTQTPRYLIKTRGQQVTLSCSPISGHRSVSWYQQTPGQGLQFLFEYFSETQRNKGNFPGRFSGRQFSNSRSEMNVSTLELGDSALYLCASSHGTGGTGANVLTFGAGSRLTVL.

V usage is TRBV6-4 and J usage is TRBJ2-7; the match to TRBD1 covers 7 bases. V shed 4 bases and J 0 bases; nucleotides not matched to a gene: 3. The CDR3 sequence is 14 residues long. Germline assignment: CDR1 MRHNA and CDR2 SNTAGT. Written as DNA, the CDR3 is TGTGCCAGCAGTGCGGACAGGAGCTCCTACGAGCAGTACTTC. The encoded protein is CASSADRSSYEQYF.

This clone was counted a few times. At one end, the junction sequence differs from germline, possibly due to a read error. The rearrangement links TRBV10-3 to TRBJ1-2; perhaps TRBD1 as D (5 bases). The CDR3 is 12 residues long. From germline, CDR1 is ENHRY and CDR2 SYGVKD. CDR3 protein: CASSDRNYGYTF. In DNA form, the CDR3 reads TGTGCCAGCAGTGACAGAAACTATGGCTACACCTTC.